The clone carrying this T cell receptor (beta chain) was recorded only once. Its antigen is still unknown. This sample stems from a study of OX40 agonist ivuxolimab in advanced cancers. Across the whole study: Dose-escalation patients suffered from hepatocellular carcinoma, melanoma, renal cell or head and neck cancer. Study-wide results and caveats: Partial responders dosed at 0.1-3.0 mg/kg displayed clonal expansion ranking among the lowest.

TCRdb's table, derived via immunoSEQ multiplex PCR, lists solely in-frame clones and lacks some. In the table there are 75,000 to 90,000 clones, roughly 92% of which are singletons. This sample comprised CD4+ or CD8+ T cells sorted from blood, obtained in a trial of the OX40 agonist ivuxolimab. This TCR derives from an adult with an advanced solid tumor such as melanoma, head and neck, liver or kidney cancer.

Written as DNA, the CDR3 is TGTGCCAGCACCGCCCTCGGCAGGGTGGAGGGTGAAGCTTTCTTT. Encoded protein: CASTALGRVEGEAFF. The chain couples TRBV11-3 to TRBJ1-1; tentative D call: TRBD1 (5 bases). Trimming shortened V by 7 bases and J by 7 bases, and 22 bases separated the two germline ends. Germline CDR1 and CDR2: SGHNT and YENEEA. This CDR3 comprises 15 residues.